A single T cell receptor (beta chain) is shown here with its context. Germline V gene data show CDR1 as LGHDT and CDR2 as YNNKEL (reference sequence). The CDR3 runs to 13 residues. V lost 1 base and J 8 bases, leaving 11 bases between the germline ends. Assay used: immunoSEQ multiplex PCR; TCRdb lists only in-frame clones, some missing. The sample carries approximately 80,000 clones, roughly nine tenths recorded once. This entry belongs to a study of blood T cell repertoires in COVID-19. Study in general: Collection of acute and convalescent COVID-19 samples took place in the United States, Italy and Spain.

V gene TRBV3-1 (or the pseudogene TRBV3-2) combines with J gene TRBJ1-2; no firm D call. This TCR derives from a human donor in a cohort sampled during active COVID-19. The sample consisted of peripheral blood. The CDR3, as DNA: TGTGCCAGCAGCCAAGCCCAGATCTGGGGCTACACCTTC. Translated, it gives CASSQAQIWGYTF.